This is a list of T cell receptor beta chains from one sample in a study of T cell changes during pregnancy in multiple sclerosis. Measured with immunoSEQ multiplex PCR; TCRdb has only the in-frame clones, and not every one. Among 15,000 or so clones, approximately 83% were seen once, and the ten largest hold approximately 18%. The material was CD8+ T cells from peripheral blood mononuclear cells, obtained in the first trimester of pregnancy. The receptor source for this set is a female donor with multiple sclerosis, enrolled in a pregnancy study. The conserved cysteine and the conserved F or W are not part of the CDR3 here. Part of the rows lack a size; the others show once, few, many or a class for expanded clones.

>TRBV27|-|TRBJ2-5
ASSWTNRETQY
>TRBV27|-|TRBJ1-2
ASTGQTSYGYT
>TRBV7-6|-|TRBJ2-1
ASSSLSPGTSGRLFRDEQF
>TRBV5-4|-|TRBJ1-2
ASSTGTGMNGYT
>TRBV7-8|-|TRBJ1-2
ASSLGTDYYGYT
>TRBV29-1|-|TRBJ1-1
SVAGYSNTEAF
>TRBV6-6|-|TRBJ1-1
ASSSGHRNTEAF
>TRBV27|-|TRBJ1-5
ASSLSSNQPQH
>TRBV6-4|medium-sized|TRBJ2-3
ASSSGGATDTQY
>TRBV9|-|TRBJ1-4
ASGEQGQGINEKLF
>TRBV2|-|TRBJ2-3
ASSSKGERIDTQY
>TRBV13|-|TRBJ1-1
ASSLTAMNTEAF
>TRBV5-1|-|TRBJ2-7
ASSFRGGIYEQY
>TRBV6-5|-|TRBJ1-1
ASSYHGQGDTEAF
>TRBV27|-|TRBJ2-1
ASSPGLAGNNEQF
>TRBV5-8|once|TRBJ1-2
ASSKSYREINHGYT